These T cell receptor beta chains were read from a single sample in a study of blood T cell repertoires in COVID-19. Repertoires were generated with immunoSEQ multiplex PCR, while TCRdb's copy carries only in-frame clones and drops some. The data hold 110,000 or so clones, with about 88% observed a single time. Sequencing was done on a sample of peripheral blood. Source of these receptors: a woman between 65 and 79 years old who had recovered from COVID-19. Both conserved end residues are trimmed from each CDR3. Fields, in order: CDR3 length, J gene, V gene, CDR3 protein.

len: 13; j_gene: TRBJ1-5; v_gene: TRBV6-5; CDR3aa: ASRWDRPSNQPQH
len: 13; j_gene: TRBJ2-3; v_gene: TRBV27; CDR3aa: ASSFSHPSTDTQY
len: 11; j_gene: TRBJ1-1; v_gene: TRBV6-5; CDR3aa: ASSSPQGTEAF
len: 14; j_gene: TRBJ2-1; v_gene: TRBV24-1; CDR3aa: ATSDPGAGPADEQF
len: 12; j_gene: TRBJ2-7; v_gene: TRBV11-1; CDR3aa: ASSLAAVSYEQY
len: 14; j_gene: TRBJ2-5; v_gene: TRBV5-1; CDR3aa: ASSPSGQGASETQY
len: 13; j_gene: TRBJ2-7; v_gene: TRBV19; CDR3aa: ASSRGTSGIYEQY
len: 12; j_gene: TRBJ2-7; v_gene: TRBV2; CDR3aa: ASKRGRASDEQY
len: 14; j_gene: TRBJ2-2; v_gene: TRBV5-1; CDR3aa: ASSLEGGGYSGELF
len: 14; j_gene: TRBJ2-2; v_gene: TRBV5-4; CDR3aa: ASSRGTGLGTGELF
len: 14; j_gene: TRBJ2-7; v_gene: TRBV10-3; CDR3aa: AISESRTRGFYEQY
len: 13; j_gene: TRBJ2-2; v_gene: TRBV18; CDR3aa: ASSPRPSNTGELF
len: 15; j_gene: TRBJ2-2; v_gene: TRBV15; CDR3aa: ATSRMAGGAGTGELF
len: 10; j_gene: TRBJ1-4; v_gene: TRBV5-1; CDR3aa: ASSEQGEKLF
len: 12; j_gene: TRBJ2-2; v_gene: TRBV7-2; CDR3aa: ASSFRLLTGELF
len: 14; j_gene: TRBJ2-6; v_gene: TRBV5-4; CDR3aa: ASRSQGISGANVLT
len: 14; j_gene: TRBJ1-5; v_gene: TRBV20-1; CDR3aa: SASSQGINSNQPQH
len: 15; j_gene: TRBJ2-5; v_gene: TRBV9; CDR3aa: ASSVGRGAGGRETQY
len: 13; j_gene: TRBJ2-4; v_gene: TRBV7-2; CDR3aa: ASSPGGAQKNIQY
len: 12; j_gene: TRBJ1-5; v_gene: TRBV28; CDR3aa: ASIRQGQPWAQH
len: 12; j_gene: TRBJ2-4; v_gene: TRBV7-3; CDR3aa: ASSPNSLGDIQY
len: 13; j_gene: TRBJ1-3; v_gene: TRBV18; CDR3aa: ASSPLGGSGNTIY